The clone carrying this T cell receptor beta chain was detected a few times. What it recognizes is unknown. Despite likely unrecorded immune exposures, the donors were nominally healthy at the time of sampling. This entry belongs to a study of cytomegalovirus exposure and HLA in healthy donors. General study findings and limits: Investigators reported 150 to 200 TCR beta chains as tied to cytomegalovirus.

It was with 60 Vbeta and 13 Jbeta primers that the PCR ran. Only in-frame clones appear in the TCRdb table, and some are missing; sequencing was by immunoSEQ multiplex PCR. The table shows around 100,000 clones, with 55% to 85% occurring only once. Germline V gene data show CDR1 as GTSNPN and CDR2 as SVGIG (reference sequence). V lost 3 bases and J lost 3, with 12 bases in between. There are 13 residues in the CDR3. The rearrangement links TRBV30 to TRBJ2-7; a weak D match, TRBD1 (6 bases). Material for sequencing was PBMCs. This TCR derives from a woman aged 18-35 years in good health and CMV-seropositive. The CDR3 bases are TGTGCCTGGAGGTTACAGGGAGTCTACGAGCAGTACTTC. Translating gives CAWRLQGVYEQYF.